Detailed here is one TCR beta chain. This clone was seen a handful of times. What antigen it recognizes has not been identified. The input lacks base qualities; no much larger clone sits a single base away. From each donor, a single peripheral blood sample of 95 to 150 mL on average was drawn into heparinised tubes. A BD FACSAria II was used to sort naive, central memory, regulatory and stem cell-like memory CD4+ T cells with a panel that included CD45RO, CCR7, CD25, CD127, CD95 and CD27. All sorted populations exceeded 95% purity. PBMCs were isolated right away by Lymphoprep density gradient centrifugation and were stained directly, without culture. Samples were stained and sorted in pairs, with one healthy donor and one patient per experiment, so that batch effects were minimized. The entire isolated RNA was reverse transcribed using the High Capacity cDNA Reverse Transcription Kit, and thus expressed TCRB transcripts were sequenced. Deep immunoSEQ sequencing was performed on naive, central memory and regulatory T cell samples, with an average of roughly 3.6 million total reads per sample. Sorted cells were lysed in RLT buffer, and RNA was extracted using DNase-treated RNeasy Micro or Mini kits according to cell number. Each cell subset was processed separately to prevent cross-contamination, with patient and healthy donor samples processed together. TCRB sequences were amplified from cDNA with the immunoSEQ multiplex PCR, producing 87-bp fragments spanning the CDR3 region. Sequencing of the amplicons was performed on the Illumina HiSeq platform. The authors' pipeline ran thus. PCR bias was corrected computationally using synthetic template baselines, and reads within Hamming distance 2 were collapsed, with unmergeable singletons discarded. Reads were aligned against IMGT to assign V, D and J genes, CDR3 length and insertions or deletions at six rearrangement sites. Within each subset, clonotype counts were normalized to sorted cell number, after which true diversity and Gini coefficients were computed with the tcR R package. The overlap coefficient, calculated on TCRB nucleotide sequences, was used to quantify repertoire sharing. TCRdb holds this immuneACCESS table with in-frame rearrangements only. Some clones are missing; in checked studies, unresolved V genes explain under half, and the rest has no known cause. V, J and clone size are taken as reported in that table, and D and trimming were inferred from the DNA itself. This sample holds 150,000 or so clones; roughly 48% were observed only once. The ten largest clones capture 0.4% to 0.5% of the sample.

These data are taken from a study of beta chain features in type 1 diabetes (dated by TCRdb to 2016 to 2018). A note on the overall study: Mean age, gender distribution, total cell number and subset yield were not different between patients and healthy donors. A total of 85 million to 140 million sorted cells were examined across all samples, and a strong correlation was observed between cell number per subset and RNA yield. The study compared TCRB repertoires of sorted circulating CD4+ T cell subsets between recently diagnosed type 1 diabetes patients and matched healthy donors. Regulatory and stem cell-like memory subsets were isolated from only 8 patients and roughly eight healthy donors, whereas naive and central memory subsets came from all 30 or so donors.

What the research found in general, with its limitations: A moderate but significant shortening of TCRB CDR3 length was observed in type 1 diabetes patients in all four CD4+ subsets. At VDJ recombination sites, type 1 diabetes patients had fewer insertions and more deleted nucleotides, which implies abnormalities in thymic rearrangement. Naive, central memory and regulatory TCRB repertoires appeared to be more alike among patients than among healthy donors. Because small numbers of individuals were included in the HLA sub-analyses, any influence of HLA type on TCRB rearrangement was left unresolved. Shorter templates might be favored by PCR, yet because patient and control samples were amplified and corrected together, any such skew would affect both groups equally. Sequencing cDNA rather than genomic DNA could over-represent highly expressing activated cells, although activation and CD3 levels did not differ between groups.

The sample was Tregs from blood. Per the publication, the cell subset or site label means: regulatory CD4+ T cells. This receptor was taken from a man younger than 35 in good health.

The CDR3 region reads CASSPEGVRGTGELFF. The DNA sequence follows: TGTGCCAGCAGTCCTGAGGGAGTAAGGGGGACCGGGGAGCTGTTTTTT. The chain is assembled from TRBV27 and TRBJ2-2, and possibly TRBD1, on 6 matching bases. The V end loses 5 bases and the J end loses 5 bases, and a stretch of 18 bases separates them. The CDR3, from cysteine to phenylalanine, totals 16 residues. The sequence is cut down to CDR3 DNA, 48 bases in frame from base 1. The germline V gene (reference sequence) supplies CDR1 MNHEY and CDR2 SMNVEV.